Shown below are 26 T cell receptor beta chains from a single sample sequenced in a study of blood T cell repertoires in COVID-19 (dated by TCRdb to 2018 to 2021). Library construction relied on the immunoSEQ multiplex PCR assay. What TCRdb holds here is the immuneACCESS table cut down to in-frame rearrangements. Part of the clones is not present; checked against another copy, under half of the missing clones reflect an unresolved V gene, and the others are unexplained. The sample has fewer than 500,000 clones on record, roughly nine tenths of them singletons. In total, the top ten clones hold roughly 1.1% of the sample. The sample was PBMCs or T cells enriched from blood (not recorded which). These receptors were obtained from a man younger than 45 who had recovered from COVID-19.

The rearrangement links TRBV19 to TRBJ2-3; 7 bases are shared with TRBD2. Losses at the gene ends were 8 bases for V and 2 bases for J; bases not matched to a gene: 13. Germline values: CDR1 LNHDA, CDR2 SQIVND (reference sequence). The CDR3 runs to 16 residues. As DNA, the CDR3 is TGTGCCAGTGGCCTAGGTGGCGGGGGTACCACAGATACGCAGTATTTT. Its protein is CASGLGGGGTTDTQYF.

V and J are TRBV5-4 and TRBJ2-7; possibly TRBD1 for D (6 bases). The V end lost 0 bases, the J end lost 1 base, and 8 bases lay between the germline ends. The germline CDR1 and CDR2 sequences are SGHNT and YYREEE (reference sequence). The CDR3 consists of 14 residues. The CDR3 region has the DNA TGTGCCAGCAGCTTGGAAACAGGGTCCTACGAGCAGTACTTC. Protein product: CASSLETGSYEQYF.

The V call is TRBV28, the J call TRBJ2-5; D is unresolved. The CDR3 spans 12 residues. Germline V gene data show CDR1 as MDHEN and CDR2 as SYDVKM. V lost 6 bases, J lost 4 bases, and 9 bases lay in between. Written as DNA, the CDR3 is TGTGCCAGCAGCCCTCTAGGAGAGACCCAGTACTTC. This encodes CASSPLGETQYF.

The chain uses TRBV5-4 and TRBJ1-1; no clear D gene. Deletions cut 4 bases from V and 0 bases from J, with 13 bases between. CDR3 size: 15 residues. Germline V lookup: CDR1 SGHNT, CDR2 YYREEE (reference sequence). DNA of the CDR3: TGTGCCAGCAGCACCGATTTAGCACTGAACACTGAAGCTTTCTTT. Its protein product is CASSTDLALNTEAFF.

The rearrangement uses TRBV7-3 and TRBJ1-2; 7 bases agree with TRBD1. There are 14 residues in the CDR3. Germline values: CDR1 SGHTA, CDR2 FQGTGA. J gave up 7 bases and V 5 bases, and 10 bases lay outside the gene matches. CDR3 sequence (DNA): TGTGCCAGCAGCCTCGGGTCAGGGGGATTTGGCTACACCTTC. This encodes CASSLGSGGFGYTF.

The chain has TRBV4-1 and TRBJ2-5; D is ambiguous. Germline CDR1 reads MGHRA; CDR2 reads YSYEKL. This CDR3 spans 15 amino acids. The V gene lost 0 bases and the J gene lost 6 bases, with 14 bases spanning the gap. The chain's CDR3 is CASSQDRSLPQTQYF. In nucleotides, the CDR3 is TGCGCCAGCAGCCAAGATCGTAGCTTGCCGCAGACCCAGTACTTC.

This clone was detected once. The CDR3 bases are TGTGCCACCACACGGGACACCTACGAGCAGTACTTC. It codes for CATTRDTYEQYF. The J gene is TRBJ2-7, the V gene TRBV28, with D possibly TRBD1 on 6 matching bases. The V end lost 10 bases, the J end lost 2 bases, and 12 bases lay between the germline ends. Germline V CDR1 and CDR2: MDHEN, SYDVKM. The CDR3 consists of 12 residues.

The genes are TRBV7-8 and TRBJ2-3; perhaps TRBD1 as D (7 bases). This CDR3 has 16 amino acids. Germline assignment: CDR1 SGHVS and CDR2 FQNEAQ. V was trimmed by 4 bases and J by 1 base, leaving 15 bases between them. The CDR3 nucleotides read TGTGCCAGCAGCTGGGCGGGACAGACTCGCACAGATACGCAGTATTTT. It codes for CASSWAGQTRTDTQYF.

This clone was picked up one time. The V gene is TRBV3-1 (or the pseudogene TRBV3-2), the J gene TRBJ2-3; weak D call: TRBD1 (6 bases). CDR3 size: 15 residues. Germline V lookup: CDR1 LGHDT, CDR2 YNNKEL (reference sequence). V gave up 4 bases and J gave up 2 bases, with 13 bases separating them. CDR3 amino acids: CASSPRQAFTDTQYF. Written as DNA, the CDR3 is TGTGCCAGCAGCCCCCGACAGGCCTTCACAGATACGCAGTATTTT.

The chain uses TRBV28 and TRBJ1-4; D not resolved. The CDR3 length is 14 residues. V was cut by 3 bases and J by 8 bases, with 13 bases left in between. Per the germline V gene, CDR1 is MDHEN and CDR2 is SYDVKM. CDR3 residues: CASSLLFRREKLFF. The CDR3 DNA follows: TGTGCCAGCAGTTTGCTTTTCCGGCGGGAAAAACTGTTTTTT.

This chain connects TRBV5-1 to TRBJ2-2; TRBD2 aligns across 7 bases. CDR3 length: 16 amino acids. V shed 0 bases and J 4 bases; nucleotides not matched to a gene: 6. The germline V gene encodes CDR1 SGHRS and CDR2 YFSETQ. DNA of the CDR3: TGCGCCAGCAGCTTGGTGGCGGGAGACCGCACCGGGGAGCTGTTTTTT. Protein sequence: CASSLVAGDRTGELFF. Using reference TRBV5-1 and TRBJ2-2 for the parts outside the CDR3, the full variable domain is KAGVTQTPRYLIKTRGQQVTLSCSPISGHRSVSWYQQTPGQGLQFLFEYFSETQRNKGNFPGRFSGRQFSNSRSEMNVSTLELGDSALYLCASSLVAGDRTGELFFGEGSRLTVL.

V and J are TRBV18 and TRBJ2-7; 8 positions match TRBD1. Germline V lookup: CDR1 KGHSH, CDR2 LQKENI. This CDR3 comprises 12 residues. After removal of 6 bases from V and 3 bases from J, the junction contained 1 base not matched to a gene. DNA of the CDR3: TGTGCCAGCTCTGGGACAGGCTACGAGCAGTACTTC. Amino acid sequence: CASSGTGYEQYF.

The V and J genes are TRBV18 and TRBJ2-7, with 7 bases fitting TRBD2. The junction had 1 base not matched to a gene; V was cut back by 0 bases and J by 2 bases. CDR1 and CDR2 (germline): KGHSH, LQKENI. The CDR3 spans 14 residues. The CDR3, as DNA: TGTGCCAGCTCACCACCCAGCGGGACCTACGAGCAGTACTTC. This codes for CASSPPSGTYEQYF.

The chain is built from TRBV11-2 and TRBJ1-1; D gene uncertain. Germline loops: CDR1 SGHAT, CDR2 FQNNGV. The CDR3 totals 14 residues. Trimming took 3 bases from V and 5 from J, leaving 13 bases between them. DNA for the CDR3: TGTGCCAGCAGCTTTCTCCCGGGAGGGACTGAAGCTTTCTTT. It specifies CASSFLPGGTEAFF. The whole variable domain, remainder taken from reference TRBV11-2 and TRBJ1-1, is EAGVAQSPRYKIIEKRQSVAFWCNPISGHATLYWYQQILGQGPKLLIQFQNNGVVDDSQLPKDRFSAERLKGVDSTLKIQPAKLEDSAVYLCASSFLPGGTEAFFGQGTRLTVV.

There are a few counts of this clone. The chain has TRBV12-3 or TRBV12-4 and TRBJ2-7; tentative D call: TRBD1 (5 bases). The CDR3 is made up of 13 amino acids. V dropped 6 bases and J dropped 4 bases, with 13 bases sitting between them. The CDR3 protein is CASSLRRGYEQYF. CDR3 coding DNA: TGTGCCAGCAGCCTCAGAAGGGGTTACGAGCAGTACTTC.

The CDR3 is CASSFREGRMPQHF. CDR3 DNA: TGTGCCAGCAGTTTTAGGGAGGGGCGAATGCCCCAGCATTTT. The genes are TRBV28 and TRBJ1-5; TRBD1 might be the D (5 bases). The length of the CDR3 is 14 residues. Germline loops: CDR1 MDHEN, CDR2 SYDVKM. Trimming stripped 3 bases from V and 9 bases from J, with 15 bases between.

In DNA, the CDR3 is TGTGCCAGCAGCCCACGGACAGGGCCGAACACCGGGGAGCTGTTTTTT. This translates into CASSPRTGPNTGELFF. The V gene is TRBV3-1 (or the pseudogene TRBV3-2), the J gene TRBJ2-2, with 8 bases matching TRBD1. Germline CDR1 is LGHDT and CDR2 is YNNKEL (reference sequence). CDR3 size: 16 residues. After removal of 4 bases from V and 0 bases from J, the junction contained 4 bases not matched to a gene.

Concerning this clone: Other DNA sequences in the same sample also yield this CDR3. The chain uses TRBV6-5 and TRBJ2-7, with a possible D match to TRBD1 (5 bases). Germline V gene sequence: CDR1 MNHEY, CDR2 SVGAGI. This CDR3 comprises 13 residues. V was pared by 5 bases and J by 1 base, with 9 bases between. CDR3 sequence reads: CASSRAGSYEQYF. The CDR3 DNA reads as TGTGCCAGCAGTCGAGCAGGGTCCTACGAGCAGTACTTC.

This clone was observed a few times. Other DNA sequences within the sample encode an identical CDR3. The chain carries TRBV29-1 and TRBJ2-2, with 9 positions matching TRBD2. Per the germline V gene, CDR1 is SQVTM and CDR2 is ANQGSEA. The CDR3 has 14 residues. V was pared by 4 bases and J by 0 bases, with 0 bases of the junction left unmatched. CDR3 DNA: TGCAGCGTTGGACTAGCGGCGAACACCGGGGAGCTGTTTTTT. Encoded protein: CSVGLAANTGELFF.

The gene calls are TRBV10-2 and TRBJ1-5, with TRBD1 as a possible D gene (5 bases). Germline V gene sequence: CDR1 WSHSY, CDR2 SAAADI. This CDR3 contains 15 residues. V shed 10 bases and J shed 2 bases, with 18 bases lying between them. CDR3 in DNA: TGCGCCACGGGACCGCGGGAAAAGGGCAATCAGCCCCAGCATTTT. Protein product: CATGPREKGNQPQHF.

V usage is TRBV29-1 and J usage is TRBJ2-7, with 9 nucleotides matching TRBD1. The germline V gene encodes CDR1 SQVTM and CDR2 ANQGSEA. The CDR3 sequence is 12 residues long. Trimming cost V 6 bases and J 5 bases; bases outside gene matches: 5. For the CDR3, the DNA is TGCAGCGTAGGGACAGGGCTCAACGAGCAGTACTTC. Translated: CSVGTGLNEQYF.

This chain's CDR3 is CASSPRPAGLSGNTIYF. Here the CDR3 DNA reads TGTGCCAGCAGCCCAAGGCCAGCAGGACTCTCTGGAAACACCATATATTTT. V and J are TRBV7-9 and TRBJ1-3, with D uncertain. Germline CDR1 SEHNR, CDR2 FQNEAQ (reference sequence). Between the trimmed V and J ends, which lost 5 bases and 0 bases, there was a span of 17 bases. This CDR3 has 17 amino acids.

The J gene is TRBJ2-1, the V gene TRBV3-1 (or the pseudogene TRBV3-2); D is perhaps TRBD2 (5 bases). The CDR3 is made up of 14 amino acids. Germline CDR1 reads LGHDT; CDR2 reads YNNKEL (reference sequence). The V and J ends lost 1 base and 4 bases respectively, with 8 bases between them. The CDR3 nucleotides are TGTGCCAGCAGCCAAGGAGCGGAATACAATGAGCAGTTCTTC. It codes for CASSQGAEYNEQFF.

This clone was observed a single time. The chain recombines TRBV12-3 or TRBV12-4 with TRBJ2-7; 9 bases align to TRBD1. With 3 bases clipped from V and 6 bases from J, the junction kept 3 bases outside the gene matches. The CDR3 covers 13 residues. The DNA for the CDR3 is TGTGCCAGCAGTTTGCGGACAGGGGCCGAGCAGTACTTC. The encoded protein is CASSLRTGAEQYF.

The chain carries TRBV19 and TRBJ2-7; TRBD1 agrees at 7 bases. The V segment lost 6 bases and the J segment 0 bases; nucleotides outside the gene matches: 5. The germline V gene encodes CDR1 LNHDA and CDR2 SQIVND (reference sequence). This CDR3 is built from 14 residues. DNA for the CDR3: TGTGCCAGTAGGGTGTCAGGGGGCTCCTACGAGCAGTACTTC. It encodes CASRVSGGSYEQYF.

The chain uses TRBV29-1 and TRBJ2-7; 7 nucleotides line up with TRBD1. Per germline, CDR1 SQVTM and CDR2 ANQGSEA. This CDR3 spans 11 amino acids. With V trimmed by 6 bases and J by 4 bases, 3 bases remained unmatched. This chain's CDR3 is CSVQTGYEQYF. CDR3 nucleotides: TGCAGCGTGCAGACAGGGTACGAGCAGTACTTC.